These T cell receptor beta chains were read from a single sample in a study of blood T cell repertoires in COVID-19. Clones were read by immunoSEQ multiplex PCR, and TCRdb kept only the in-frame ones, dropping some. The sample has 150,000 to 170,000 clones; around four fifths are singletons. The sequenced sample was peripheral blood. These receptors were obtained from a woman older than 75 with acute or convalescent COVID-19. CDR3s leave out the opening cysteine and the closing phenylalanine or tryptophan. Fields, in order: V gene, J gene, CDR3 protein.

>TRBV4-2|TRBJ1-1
ASSPRETGSEAF
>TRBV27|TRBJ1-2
ASSLYRDRVYGYT
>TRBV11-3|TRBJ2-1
ASKRQGASNEQF
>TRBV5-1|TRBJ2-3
ASSLGGQQTDTQY
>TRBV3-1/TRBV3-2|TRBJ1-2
ASSQSGHYGYT
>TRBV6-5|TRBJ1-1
ASSNQRGTEAF
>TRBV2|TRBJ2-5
ASSYTLQYQETQY
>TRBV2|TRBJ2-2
ASSEARTADTGELF
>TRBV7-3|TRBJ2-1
ASSSVPAGGAYNEQF
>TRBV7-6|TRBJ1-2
ASSYGGLRDEENYGYT
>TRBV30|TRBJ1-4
AWSNLRQAINEKLF
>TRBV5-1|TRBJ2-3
ASSLGLRISTDTQY
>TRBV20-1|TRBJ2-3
SASRSSGGDTQY
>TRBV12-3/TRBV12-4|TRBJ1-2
ASSNPGVYGYT
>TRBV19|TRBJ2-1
ASRTGTEYNEQF
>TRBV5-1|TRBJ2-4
ASSWGQQGSHIQY
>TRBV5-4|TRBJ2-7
ASSPGLAVPYEQY
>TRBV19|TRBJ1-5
ASSMASGDQPQH
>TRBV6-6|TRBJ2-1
ASSPGTTYNEQF
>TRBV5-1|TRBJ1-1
ASSLDPGGNTEAF
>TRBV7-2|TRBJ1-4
ASSTKVREKLF
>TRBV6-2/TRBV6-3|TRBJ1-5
ASSYKGASNQPQH
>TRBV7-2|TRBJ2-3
ASSVRLAGGGDTQY
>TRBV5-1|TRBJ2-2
ASSSTGVAGELF
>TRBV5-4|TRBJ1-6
ASSVQGSGYNSPLH
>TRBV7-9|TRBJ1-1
ASSPDRAMNTEAF
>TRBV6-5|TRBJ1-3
ASSTVTEGNTIY
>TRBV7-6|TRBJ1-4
ASSPRPQGDATNEKLF
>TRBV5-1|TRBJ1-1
ASSFSTGGSTEAF
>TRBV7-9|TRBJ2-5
ASSYLGTAETQY
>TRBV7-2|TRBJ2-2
ASSLASGGNTGELF
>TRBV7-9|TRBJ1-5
ASSPSNRNQPQH
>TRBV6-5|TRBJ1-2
ASSYPSGHLSSGYT
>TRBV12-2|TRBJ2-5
ASRHPRGGQETQY
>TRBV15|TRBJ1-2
ATSRDRQEGAYGYT
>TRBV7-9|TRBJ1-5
ASSSGTGGGSHQPQH
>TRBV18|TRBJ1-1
ASSPIQRHTNTEAF
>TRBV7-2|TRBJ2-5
ASSPREVAQY
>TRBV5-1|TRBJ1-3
ASSPSSGTGKGNTIY
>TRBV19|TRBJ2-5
ASSITVTAGWEETQY
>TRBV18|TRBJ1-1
ASSPPPGRENTEAF
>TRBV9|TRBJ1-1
ASSVVGRGASTEAF
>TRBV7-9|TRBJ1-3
ASSYRDTDSGNTIY
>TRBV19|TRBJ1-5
ASSGQVNQPQH
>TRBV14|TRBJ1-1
ASSQDRGQLNTEAF
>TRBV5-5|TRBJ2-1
ASSLSSSYNEQF
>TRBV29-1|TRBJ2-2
SVGEAASNTGELF
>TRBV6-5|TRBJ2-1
ASKTAGEYNEQF
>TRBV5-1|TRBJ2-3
ASSFVLAGGISLDTQY
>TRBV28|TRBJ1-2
ASQPGTANYGYT
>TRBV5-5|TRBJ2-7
ASSPDRGYEQY
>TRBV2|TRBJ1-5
ASSEAGGGWDQPQH
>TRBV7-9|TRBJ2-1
ASSLDGSRGQF
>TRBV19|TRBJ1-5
ASKGQGLAQH
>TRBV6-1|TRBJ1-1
ASSEWGQVLSYTEAF